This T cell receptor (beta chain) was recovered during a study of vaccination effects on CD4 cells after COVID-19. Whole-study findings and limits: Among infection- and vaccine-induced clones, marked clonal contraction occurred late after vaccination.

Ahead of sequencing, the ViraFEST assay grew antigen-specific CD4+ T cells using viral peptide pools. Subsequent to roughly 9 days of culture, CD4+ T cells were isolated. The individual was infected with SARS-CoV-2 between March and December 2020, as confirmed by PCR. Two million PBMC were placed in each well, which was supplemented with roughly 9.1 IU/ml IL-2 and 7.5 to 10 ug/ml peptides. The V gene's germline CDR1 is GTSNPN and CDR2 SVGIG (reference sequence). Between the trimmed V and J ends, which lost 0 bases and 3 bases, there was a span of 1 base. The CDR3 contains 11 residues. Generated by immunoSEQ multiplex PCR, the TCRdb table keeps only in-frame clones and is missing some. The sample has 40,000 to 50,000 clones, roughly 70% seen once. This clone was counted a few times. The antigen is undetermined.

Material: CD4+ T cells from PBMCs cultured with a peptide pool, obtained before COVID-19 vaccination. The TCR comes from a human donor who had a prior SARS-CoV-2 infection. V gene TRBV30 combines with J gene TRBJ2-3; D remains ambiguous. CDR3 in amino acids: CAWSVTDTQYF. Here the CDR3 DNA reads TGTGCCTGGAGTGTAACAGATACGCAGTATTTT.